This paragraph reports one TCR beta chain. Using immunoSEQ multiplex PCR, the repertoire was profiled, and TCRdb retains in-frame clones only, with some absent. Of a few hundred thousand clones detected, more than 75% appear once; the ten largest clones hold 1% to 1.5%. The data originate from a study of blood T cell repertoires in COVID-19. This CDR3 is 15 amino acids long. The germline V gene encodes CDR1 MNHEY and CDR2 SVGAGI. Trimming cost V 4 bases and J 0 bases; bases outside gene matches: 4. The sequenced sample was PBMCs or T cells enriched from blood (not recorded which). The clonotype was recovered from a man aged 25 to 40 who had recovered from COVID-19. The chain couples TRBV6-5 to TRBJ1-1; 8 bases map to TRBD1. CDR3 loop: CASSWDRRMNTEAFF. The CDR3 DNA reads as TGTGCCAGCAGTTGGGACAGGCGGATGAACACTGAAGCTTTCTTT.